This TCR beta chain was sequenced for a study of shared clonotypes between healthy human individuals. The protocol was immunoSEQ multiplex PCR, while the TCRdb copy is restricted to in-frame clones and leaves out a portion. The sample has about 100,000 clones; 68% are singletons. The CDR3 length is 13 residues. Looked up from germline, CDR1 is SQVTM and CDR2 is ANQGSEA. Source material: memory CD8+ T cells sorted from blood. Subset reported: CD45RO+ cells pooled with CCR7-negative TemRA cells. The receptor was derived from a woman younger than 45 in good health. The genes are TRBV29-1 and TRBJ2-5; D not certain. The DNA end is a closer match to TRBJ2-7, so the J assignment may be wrong. The CDR3, as DNA: TGCAGCGTCGCAATTGGGAACACCTACGAGCAGTACTTC. It yields the protein CSVAIGNTYEQYF.